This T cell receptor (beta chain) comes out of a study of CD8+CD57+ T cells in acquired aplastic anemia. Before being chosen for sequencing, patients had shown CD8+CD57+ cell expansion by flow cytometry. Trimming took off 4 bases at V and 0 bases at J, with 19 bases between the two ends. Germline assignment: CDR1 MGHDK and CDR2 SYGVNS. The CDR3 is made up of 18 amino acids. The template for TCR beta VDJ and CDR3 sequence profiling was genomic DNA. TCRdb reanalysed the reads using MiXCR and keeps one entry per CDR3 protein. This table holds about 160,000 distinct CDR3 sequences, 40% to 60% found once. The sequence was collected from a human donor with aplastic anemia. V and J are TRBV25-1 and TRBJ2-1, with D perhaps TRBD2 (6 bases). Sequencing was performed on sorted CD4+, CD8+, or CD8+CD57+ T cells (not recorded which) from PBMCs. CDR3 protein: CASSGTVADSSSYNEQFF. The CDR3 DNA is TGTGCCAGCAGTGGGACCGTAGCGGACTCGAGCTCCTACAATGAGCAGTTCTTC.